A single T cell receptor (beta chain) is shown here with its context. The target antigen is unknown. CDR1 and CDR2 (germline): SGHTS, YDEGEE. With 3 bases clipped from V and 7 bases from J, the junction kept 9 bases outside the gene matches. The CDR3 is made up of 15 amino acids. This specimen belongs to a study of Ad26.COV2.S vaccination and SARS-CoV-2 variants. Study-level information: Administration of Ad26.COV2.S was intramuscular, either once or twice 56 days apart. Study conclusions and caveats: It was reported that spike-specific CD8+ and CD4+ T cell responses were substantially broad after vaccination.

The protocol was immunoSEQ multiplex PCR, while the TCRdb copy is restricted to in-frame clones and leaves out a portion. The sample includes 350,000 to 400,000 clones, around nine tenths of them seen just once. The treatment is: about 20 received Ad26.COV2.S at low or high dose, single or two shots; about 5 received placebo; per-sample allocation not given. Day 63 after the first injection of vaccine or placebo was the sampling time. The rearrangement links TRBV5-8 to TRBJ1-5; 8 bases fit TRBD1. The sequence came from a person aged 18 to 59 who received the Ad26.COV2.S COVID-19 vaccine or a placebo. The sequencing used peripheral blood, collected in a trial of Ad26.COV2.S vaccine versus placebo. The CDR3 here is CASSSTRGLWQPQHF. CDR3 nucleotide sequence: TGTGCCAGCAGCTCAACCAGGGGGCTCTGGCAGCCCCAGCATTTT.